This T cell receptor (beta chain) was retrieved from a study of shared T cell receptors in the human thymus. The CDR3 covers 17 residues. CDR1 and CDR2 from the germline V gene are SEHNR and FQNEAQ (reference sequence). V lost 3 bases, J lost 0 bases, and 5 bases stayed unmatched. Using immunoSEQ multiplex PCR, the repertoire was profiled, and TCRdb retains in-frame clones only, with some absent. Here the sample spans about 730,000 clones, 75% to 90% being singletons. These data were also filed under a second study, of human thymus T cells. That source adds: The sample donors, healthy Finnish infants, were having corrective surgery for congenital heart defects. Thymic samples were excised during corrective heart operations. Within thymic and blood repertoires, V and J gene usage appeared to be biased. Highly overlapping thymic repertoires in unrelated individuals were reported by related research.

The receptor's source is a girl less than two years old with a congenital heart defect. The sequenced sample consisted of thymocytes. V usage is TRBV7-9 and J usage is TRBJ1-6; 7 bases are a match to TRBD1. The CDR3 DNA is TGTGCCAGCAGCTTGGGGCAGGGGGGCTCCTATAATTCACCCCTCCACTTT. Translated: CASSLGQGGSYNSPLHF. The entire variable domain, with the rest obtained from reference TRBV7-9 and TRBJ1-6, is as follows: DTGVSQNPRHKITKRGQNVTFRCDPISEHNRLYWYRQTLGQGPEFLTYFQNEAQLEKSRLLSDRFSAERPKGSFSTLEIQRTEQGDSAMYLCASSLGQGGSYNSPLHFGNGTRLTVT.